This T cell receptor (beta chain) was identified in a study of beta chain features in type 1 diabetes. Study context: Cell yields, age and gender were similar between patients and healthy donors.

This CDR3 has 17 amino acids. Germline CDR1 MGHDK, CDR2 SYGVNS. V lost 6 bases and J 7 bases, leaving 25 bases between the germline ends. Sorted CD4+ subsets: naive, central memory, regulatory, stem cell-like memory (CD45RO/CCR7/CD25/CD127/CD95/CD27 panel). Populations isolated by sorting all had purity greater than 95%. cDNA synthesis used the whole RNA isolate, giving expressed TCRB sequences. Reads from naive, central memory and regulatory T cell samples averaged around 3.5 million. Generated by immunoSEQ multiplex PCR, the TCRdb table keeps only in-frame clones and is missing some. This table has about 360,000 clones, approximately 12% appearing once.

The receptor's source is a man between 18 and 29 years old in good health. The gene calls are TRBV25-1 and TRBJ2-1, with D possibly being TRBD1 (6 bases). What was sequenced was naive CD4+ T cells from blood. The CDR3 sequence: CASRDRDMRPRRNEQFF. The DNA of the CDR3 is TGTGCCAGCAGGGACCGGGACATGAGACCCCGCCGAAATGAGCAGTTCTTC.